The next 10 T cell receptor beta chains were all read from a single sample in a study of regulatory T cells in long-lasting Graves disease. Specified time point: newly diagnosed GD, antithyroid drugs for less than 3 months. The TCR library was made from RNA that had been extracted from PBMCs in TRIzol. Construction of TCR beta libraries relied on iRepertoire HTBI primers and on Arm-PCR targeting CDR3 regions. TCRdb re-derived calls from the multiplex PCR reads in MiXCR, one entry per CDR3 protein. The sample includes around 400,000 distinct CDR3 sequences, around 16% seen only once; the top ten take about 20%. Sequences were derived from peripheral blood mononuclear cells (PBMCs), sampled at new diagnosis, from a patient treated with antithyroid drugs. Source of these receptors: a female donor with Graves disease.

This clonotype was counted ten times or more. The chain is built from TRBV12-3 or TRBV12-4 and TRBJ1-1; tentative D call: TRBD1 (5 bases). CDR3 length: 12 amino acids. Trimming took off 3 bases at V and 7 bases at J, with 9 bases between the two ends. The DNA for the CDR3 is TGTGCCAGCAGTTTGGGGCAGCTTGAAGCTTTCTTT. Its protein is CASSLGQLEAFF.

In its sample, this clonotype was seen a few times. The CDR3 here is CASSPDRGIQPQHF. CDR3 in DNA: TGTGCCAGCTCCCCGGACAGGGGTATTCAGCCCCAGCATTTT. The chain combines TRBV18 with TRBJ1-5; 9 bases match TRBD1. The germline CDR1 and CDR2 sequences are KGHSH and LQKENI. The CDR3 is 14 residues long. The V gene end was trimmed by 6 bases and the J gene end by 6 bases; junction bases not matched to a gene: 6. Full variable domain (rest looked up from reference TRBV18 and TRBJ1-5): NAGVMQNPRHLVRRRGQEARLRCSPMKGHSHVYWYRQLPEEGLKFMVYLQKENIIDESGMPKERFSAEFPKEGPSILRIQQVVRGDSAAYFCASSPDRGIQPQHFGDGTRLSIL.

The chain employs TRBV2 and TRBJ1-3; possible D gene TRBD1, 5 bases. The germline CDR1 and CDR2 sequences are SNHLY and FYNNEI. V lost 5 bases and J lost 9, with 14 bases in between. This CDR3 region has 13 residues. The CDR3 DNA sequence: TGTGCCAGCAGTTTAGCTCGGGGGAGCACCATATATTTT. Translating gives CASSLARGSTIYF.

A few counts support this clonotype. This chain links TRBV6-5 with TRBJ1-1; no reliable D call. The CDR3 covers 14 residues. Trimming stripped 2 bases from V and 3 bases from J, with 10 bases between. Germline V gene sequence: CDR1 MNHEY, CDR2 SVGAGI. The CDR3 nucleotides read TGTGCCAGCAGTTACCCCGGCGGACACACTGAAGCTTTCTTT. Its protein product is CASSYPGGHTEAFF.

V usage is TRBV28 and J usage is TRBJ1-4, with TRBD1 as a possible D gene (5 bases). From germline, CDR1 is MDHEN and CDR2 SYDVKM. Trimming shortened V by 5 bases and J by 5 bases, and 9 bases separated the two germline ends. The CDR3 is 13 residues long. In nucleotides, the CDR3 is TGTGCCAGCAGTCCGCCAGGGAATGAAAAACTGTTTTTT. Its translation: CASSPPGNEKLFF.

The table lists this clonotype with many counts. The V call is TRBV5-1, the J call TRBJ1-1; no firm D call. V lost 4 bases and J lost 6, with 13 bases in between. This CDR3 region has 13 residues. Germline V gene lookup returns CDR1 SGHRS and CDR2 YFSETQ. CDR3 amino acids: CASSAASLPEAFF. In DNA form, the CDR3 reads TGCGCCAGCAGCGCAGCCAGCCTCCCTGAAGCTTTCTTT.

This clonotype has only a few counts. The rearrangement links TRBV19 to TRBJ2-7, with TRBD1 matching over 7 bases. This CDR3 spans 14 amino acids. The ends lost 7 bases at V and 7 bases at J; junction bases unmatched: 13. Germline values: CDR1 LNHDA, CDR2 SQIVND (reference sequence). CDR3 loop: CASTPTDRHGEQYF. In DNA, the CDR3 is TGTGCCAGTACCCCGACGGACAGGCATGGGGAGCAGTACTTC.

The chain joins TRBV27 to TRBJ1-1; D is perhaps TRBD1 (5 bases). V dropped 8 bases and J dropped 5 bases, with 15 bases sitting between them. The CDR3 has 13 amino acids. Germline lookup yields CDR1 MNHEY and CDR2 SMNVEV (reference sequence). The CDR3 reads CASLPGRGTEAFF. The CDR3 DNA is TGTGCCAGCCTTCCAGGGCGCGGGACTGAAGCTTTCTTT.

This clonotype was counted many times. The chain links TRBV4-1 to TRBJ1-5; D call uncertain. Trimming pared 1 base from V and 2 bases from J, leaving 12 bases between. Germline values: CDR1 MGHRA, CDR2 YSYEKL. This CDR3 spans 16 amino acids. The CDR3 region has the DNA TGCGCCAGCAGCCAAGTCCACCTTGTAGGCAATCAGCCCCAGCATTTT. This sequence encodes CASSQVHLVGNQPQHF.

This clonotype was seen ten or more times. The rearrangement uses TRBV7-9 and TRBJ2-3; 13 bases fit TRBD2. V lost 5 bases, J lost 0 bases, and 14 bases stayed unmatched. CDR3 size: 20 residues. Per the germline V gene, CDR1 is SEHNR and CDR2 is FQNEAQ (reference sequence). The CDR3 is CASSALLGLAGSTSTDTQYF. In DNA, the CDR3 is TGTGCCAGCAGCGCCCTTCTGGGACTAGCGGGGTCAACTAGCACAGATACGCAGTATTTT.